This T cell receptor (beta chain) was obtained from a study of blood T cell repertoires in COVID-19. Background on the study: T cells, B-cell-depleted T cells, or PBMCs supplied cDNA or gDNA.

Per the authors' pipeline: Counts of nucleated cells, estimated from reference gene primer amplification, were obtained. Profiling relied on immunoSEQ multiplex PCR, and the TCRdb table lists in-frame clones only, not all of them. The D gene and trimming were derived from the DNA, and the V and J assignments and clone size from that table. The sample contains about 180,000 clones, roughly nine tenths of which appear only once. This CDR3 has 14 amino acids. The germline gives CDR1 GTSNPN, CDR2 SVGIG (reference sequence). The ends were cut back, 3 bases at V and 0 bases at J, with 12 bases in the middle.

Sequencing input: peripheral blood. The receptor comes from a man aged 18 to 30 who had recovered from COVID-19. The chain links TRBV30 to TRBJ2-7; tentatively, D is TRBD1 (6 bases). The CDR3: CAWRPTGSSYEQYF. In DNA form, the CDR3 reads TGTGCCTGGAGGCCAACAGGGAGCTCCTACGAGCAGTACTTC. The full variable domain, with the rest looked up from reference TRBV30 and TRBJ2-7, is SQTIHQWPATLVQPVGSPLSLECTVEGTSNPNLYWYRQAAGRGLQLLFYSVGIGQISSEVPQNLSASRPQDRQFILSSKKLLLSDSGFYLCAWRPTGSSYEQYFGPGTRLTVT.